A single sample gave rise to the 24 T cell receptor beta chains below, sequenced in a study of molecular identifiers for immune sequencing clone quantification. Via MiXCR, TCRdb re-called the PCR reads, giving one row per CDR3 protein. The repertoire includes more than 35,000 distinct CDR3 sequences, about 19% of them detected once, and roughly 1% sits in the top ten. Sequenced: naive CD8+ T cells from blood, with Jurkat cell RNA spiked in. As to subset: FACS-sorted CD8+CD4-CCR7+CD45RA+ naive T cells. The origin of the receptors is a human donor in good health. Some libraries in this study had Jurkat cell RNA spiked in.

This clonotype was found many times. The chain combines TRBV5-4 with TRBJ2-3; the match to TRBD2 covers 8 bases. The V segment lost 3 bases and the J segment 3 bases; nucleotides outside the gene matches: 9. The CDR3 loop spans 16 amino acids. The germline CDR1 and CDR2 sequences are SGHNT and YYREEE (reference sequence). The CDR3 sequence is CASSYKAGAPTDTQYF. The CDR3 coding sequence is TGTGCCAGCAGCTATAAAGCGGGAGCCCCTACAGATACGCAGTATTTT.

This clonotype appeared many times. This chain uses TRBV18 with TRBJ2-3; 8 bases match TRBD2. After removal of 5 bases from V and 2 bases from J, the junction contained 3 bases not matched to a gene. This CDR3 region has 14 residues. Germline-derived CDR1 and CDR2 are KGHSH and LQKENI. CDR3 protein: CASSRAGATDTQYF. The CDR3 DNA reads as TGTGCCAGCTCAAGAGCGGGAGCCACAGATACGCAGTATTTT. Variable domain in full (rest from reference TRBV18 and TRBJ2-3): NAGVMQNPRHLVRRRGQEARLRCSPMKGHSHVYWYRQLPEEGLKFMVYLQKENIIDESGMPKERFSAEFPKEGPSILRIQQVVRGDSAAYFCASSRAGATDTQYFGPGTRLTVL.

This clonotype was seen ten or more times. The chain couples TRBV7-2 to TRBJ2-7, with a weak D call TRBD2 (6 bases). CDR3 length equals 13 residues. From germline, CDR1 is SGHTA and CDR2 FQGNSA. Trimming stripped 6 bases from V and 2 bases from J, with 11 bases between. CDR3 region: CASSWDLAYEQYF. CDR3 DNA sequence: TGTGCCAGCAGTTGGGACTTGGCCTACGAGCAGTACTTC. The whole variable domain, filled in from reference TRBV7-2 and TRBJ2-7, reads GAGVSQSPSNKVTEKGKDVELRCDPISGHTALYWYRQSLGQGLEFLIYFQGNSAPDKSGLPSDRFSAERTGGSVSTLTIQRTQQEDSAVYLCASSWDLAYEQYFGPGTRLTVT.

This clonotype was seen ten or more times. The chain links TRBV19 to TRBJ2-5; D uncertain. Germline CDR1 reads LNHDA; CDR2 reads SQIVND (reference sequence). V was clipped by 1 base and J by 5 bases, with 8 bases between them. The CDR3 runs 13 residues. CDR3 nucleotide sequence: TGTGCCAGTAGTATAGGGGGTTTGGAGACCCAGTACTTC. This gives the protein CASSIGGLETQYF. Based on the CDR3 plus reference TRBV19 and TRBJ2-5, the full variable domain is DGGITQSPKYLFRKEGQNVTLSCEQNLNHDAMYWYRQDPGQGLRLIYYSQIVNDFQKGDIAEGYSVSREKKESFPLTVTSAQKNPTAFYLCASSIGGLETQYFGPGTRLLVL.

This clonotype was found many times. The V and J genes are TRBV2 and TRBJ2-3; 9 bases are a match to TRBD1. The germline V gene has CDR1 SNHLY and CDR2 FYNNEI. The CDR3 has 13 residues. The V segment lost 10 bases and the J segment 5 bases; nucleotides outside the gene matches: 7. The CDR3 DNA sequence: TGTGCCATCGGGACAGGGACGGGAGATACGCAGTATTTT. This codes for CAIGTGTGDTQYF.

This clonotype was found many times. The CDR3 DNA reads as TGTGCCAGCAGTTTAAATGGTGGCAATCAGCCCCAGCATTTT. Its protein product is CASSLNGGNQPQHF. This chain uses TRBV27 with TRBJ1-5; D gene ambiguous. Germline V gene lookup returns CDR1 MNHEY and CDR2 SMNVEV (reference sequence). The CDR3 consists of 14 residues. With 2 bases removed from V and 2 bases from J, the gap between germline ends came to 7 bases.

This clonotype was found many times. This sequence joins TRBV29-1 and TRBJ2-1; either TRBD1 or TRBD2 may supply D (6 bases each). Germline V gives CDR1 SQVTM, CDR2 ANQGSEA. V gave up 0 bases and J gave up 3 bases, with 24 bases separating them. The CDR3 spans 19 residues. CDR3 sequence: CSVEDRDVSRGGLYNEQFF. CDR3 bases: TGCAGCGTTGAAGATCGTGACGTGTCCAGGGGAGGTCTCTACAATGAGCAGTTCTTC.

In regard to this clonotype: This may be a read error, as it is one base from a much larger clone. Since the CDR3 does not end with the conserved phenylalanine or tryptophan, this likely comes from a read error. V and J are TRBV27 and TRBJ2-5; D is ambiguous. V lost 3 bases, J lost 3 bases, and 14 bases lay in between. This CDR3 has 15 residues. Germline V gene data show CDR1 as MNHEY and CDR2 as SMNVEV (reference sequence). The CDR3 is CASSLHPRLKETQYS. CDR3 sequence (DNA): TGTGCCAGCAGTTTGCACCCGAGATTGAAAGAGACCCAGTACTCC.

This clonotype was counted at least ten times. The V and J genes are TRBV6-5 and TRBJ2-7; D possibly corresponds to TRBD2 (6 bases). Trimming pared 5 bases from V and 1 base from J, leaving 9 bases between. Germline V gives CDR1 MNHEY, CDR2 SVGAGI. The CDR3 contains 13 residues. In nucleotides, the CDR3 is TGTGCCAGCAGTATGGGACTTTCCTACGAGCAGTACTTC. This sequence encodes CASSMGLSYEQYF.

The table lists this clonotype with many counts. This sequence joins TRBV6-5 and TRBJ1-4; D perhaps matches TRBD1 (6 bases). Trimming removed 4 bases from V and 16 bases from J, with 13 bases in between. The germline gives CDR1 MNHEY, CDR2 SVGAGI. The CDR3 spans 11 residues. Here the CDR3 DNA reads TGTGCCAGCAGTTGGACGGGACAACCGTTTTTT. This codes for CASSWTGQPFF.

This clonotype was counted at least ten times. The chain carries TRBV4-1 and TRBJ2-3, with TRBD2 matching over 13 bases. Germline CDR1 MGHRA, CDR2 YSYEKL. The CDR3 runs to 16 residues. V was pared by 1 base and J by 3 bases, with 1 base of the junction left unmatched. The CDR3 loop is CASSQGTSGRTDTQYF. CDR3 coding DNA: TGCGCCAGCAGCCAAGGGACTAGCGGGAGAACAGATACGCAGTATTTT.

Note on this clonotype: A much larger clone sits a single nucleotide away, making a read error possible. Lacking the conserved final phenylalanine or tryptophan, this CDR3 likely reflects a read error. The chain has TRBV2 and TRBJ2-3, with D perhaps matching TRBD1 (6 bases). CDR1 and CDR2 from the germline V gene are SNHLY and FYNNEI. Trimming shortened V by 7 bases and J by 5 bases, and 16 bases separated the two germline ends. The CDR3 runs 14 residues. Here the CDR3 DNA reads TGTGCCAGCATAGTGAGGGGGAGAGGAGATACGCAGTATTCT. The encoded protein is CASIVRGRGDTQYS.

This clonotype was seen ten or more times. This sequence joins TRBV7-8 and TRBJ2-3; D is ambiguous. Deletions cut 2 bases from V and 0 bases from J, with 9 bases between. This CDR3 has 15 amino acids. Germline loops: CDR1 SGHVS, CDR2 FQNEAQ. CDR3 region: CASSLMTESTDTQYF. The CDR3 bases are TGTGCCAGCAGCTTAATGACCGAAAGCACAGATACGCAGTATTTT.

There are a few counts of this clonotype. The chain couples TRBV2 to TRBJ2-5; 10 bases agree with TRBD1. With 3 bases clipped from V and 4 bases from J, the junction kept 11 bases outside the gene matches. Germline V gene sequence: CDR1 SNHLY, CDR2 FYNNEI. The CDR3 spans 17 residues. The CDR3 loop is CASSEEPQTGGGETQYF. CDR3 nucleotides: TGTGCCAGCAGTGAGGAGCCCCAGACAGGGGGCGGAGAGACCCAGTACTTC.

The rearrangement links TRBV5-3 to TRBJ2-3, with 7 bases that match TRBD2. TRBV5-3 counts as an open reading frame of uncertain function. The length of the CDR3 is 18 residues. V lost 8 bases to trimming and J lost 2 bases; unmatched junction nucleotides: 20. The DNA of the CDR3 is TGTGCCAGCGGCTTGCCGGGAAGGGAGGGCTTGGACACAGATACGCAGTATTTT. It translates to CASGLPGREGLDTDTQYF.

To note about this clonotype: A much larger clone lies one base from this, so it may be a read error. The rearrangement links TRBV13 to TRBJ2-2, with a tentative D call TRBD2 (6 bases). This CDR3 is built from 14 residues. Per the germline V gene, CDR1 is PRHDT and CDR2 is FYEKMQ (reference sequence). Here the CDR3 DNA reads TGTGCCAGCGGTTGGGGGAGGAACGCCGGGGAGCTGTTTTTT. Translating it yields CASGWGRNAGELFF.

This clonotype came up many times. This chain uses TRBV2 with TRBJ1-2; D is unresolved. V lost 2 bases to trimming and J lost 4 bases, with 14 bases between them. The germline gives CDR1 SNHLY, CDR2 FYNNEI. CDR3 length: 15 residues. The CDR3 sequence: CASSENDGPLYGYTF. In nucleotides, the CDR3 is TGTGCCAGCAGTGAAAACGACGGGCCCCTCTATGGCTACACCTTC.

A remark on this clonotype: A read error may account for a junction end that differs from germline. The CDR3, as DNA: TGTGCCAGCAGTTACCACTTAACTCTTGATTCGAACGCTGAAGCTTTCTTT. Its translation: CASSYHLTLDSNAEAFF. V usage is TRBV6-2 or TRBV6-3 and J usage is TRBJ1-1; D not resolved. This CDR3 is 17 amino acids long. Germline V CDR1 and CDR2: MNHEY, SVGEGT.

The table lists this clonotype with many counts. The chain is built from TRBV7-9 and TRBJ1-5, with D maybe TRBD1 (5 bases). This CDR3 contains 17 residues. CDR1 is SEHNR, CDR2 FQNEAQ, per germline (reference sequence). V shed 3 bases and J shed 5 bases, with 20 bases lying between them. The CDR3 nucleotides are TGTGCCAGCAGCTTGTCCCAGGGATGGCTCGCTTATCAGCCCCAGCATTTT. It translates to CASSLSQGWLAYQPQHF.

This clonotype was seen at least ten times. The chain recombines TRBV7-6 with TRBJ2-3; 12 nucleotides agree with TRBD2. CDR1 SGHVS and CDR2 FNYEAQ come from the germline V gene. V lost 5 bases to trimming and J lost 4 bases; unmatched junction nucleotides: 7. This CDR3 region has 16 residues. This CDR3 is CASSQLAGGHPDTQYF. The CDR3 bases are TGTGCCAGCAGCCAGCTAGCGGGGGGGCATCCAGATACGCAGTATTTT. Full variable domain (remainder filled in from reference TRBV7-6 and TRBJ2-3): GAGVSQSPRYKVTKRGQDVALRCDPISGHVSLYWYRQALGQGPEFLTYFNYEAQQDKSGLPNDRFSAERPEGSISTLTIQRTEQRDSAMYRCASSQLAGGHPDTQYFGPGTRLTVL.

In this sample, this clonotype turned up a few times. This clone may be a read error of a much larger clone one base away. The chain recombines TRBV19 with TRBJ1-5; 8 bases are shared with TRBD1. The CDR3 spans 15 residues. Germline CDR1 LNHDA, CDR2 SQIVND (reference sequence). DNA for the CDR3: TGTGCCAGTAGTAGGGGGCAGGGGGCAAATCAGCCCCAGCGTTTT. Translated: CASSRGQGANQPQRF.

In its sample, this clonotype was seen many times. The rearrangement joins TRBV6-5 to TRBJ2-7; D is possibly TRBD1 (6 bases). V dropped 0 bases and J dropped 2 bases, with 11 bases sitting between them. CDR1 MNHEY and CDR2 SVGAGI come from the germline V gene. The CDR3 consists of 15 residues. Written as DNA, the CDR3 is TGTGCCAGCAGTTACTCGTCAGGGGCAACCTACGAGCAGTACTTC. This codes for CASSYSSGATYEQYF.

In its sample, this clonotype was seen many times. The J gene is TRBJ2-3, the V gene TRBV7-8; 8 positions match TRBD2. V was clipped by 7 bases and J by 4 bases; unmatched bases: 4. Per the germline V gene, CDR1 is SGHVS and CDR2 is FQNEAQ. The CDR3 contains 13 residues. The CDR3 nucleotides are TGTGCCAGCAACGGGGGGGGTTCAGATACGCAGTATTTT. Its protein product is CASNGGGSDTQYF.

This clonotype was counted many times. The chain joins TRBV20-1 to TRBJ2-4; TRBD1 or TRBD2 may be the D gene (5 bases each). The CDR3 contains 14 residues. Between the trimmed V and J ends, which lost 5 bases and 0 bases, there was a span of 11 bases. Germline-derived CDR1 and CDR2 are DFQATT and SNEGSKA (reference sequence). This CDR3 reads CSALSGTAKNIQYF. CDR3 nucleotide sequence: TGCAGTGCTTTATCCGGGACAGCCAAAAACATTCAGTACTTC.